This T cell receptor beta chain was sequenced in a study of shared T cell receptors in the human thymus (dated by TCRdb to about 2021). With regard to the full study: The study investigated the way shared, self-reactive T-cell receptor alpha chains are produced in the human thymus.

V is reduced by 3 bases and J by 0 bases, leaving a spacing of 25 bases between them. Taken from the germline V gene, the CDR1 and CDR2 loops are SNHLY and FYNNEI. There are 20 amino acids in the CDR3, from cysteine to phenylalanine inclusive. Just the 60-base CDR3 DNA is kept, in frame starting at base 1. The method behind the library was the immunoSEQ multiplex PCR assay. TCRdb obtained this table from immuneACCESS and retained in-frame rearrangements with V and J assigned. These tables miss some clones; where compared with another copy, unresolved V genes account for less than half of the shortfall, and the remainder is unexplained. This sample has more than 550,000 clones in its table, and 80% to 90% of those were observed once. Roughly 0.0094% of the sample is held by the ten biggest clonotypes. Points on this clone: Its antigen specificity is not known. The sample holds no much larger clone one base away, and base qualities are not on file.

These data are also associated with another study on human thymus T cells. In that second paper, the authors write: Donors were immunologically healthy infants undergoing open corrective cardiac surgery for congenital heart defects in Finland. Thymus tissue was obtained as surgical resects removed during corrective cardiac surgery. Both the thymic and the peripheral blood repertoires appeared to show biased V and J gene segment usage. According to the related research, thymic TCR repertoires were highly overlapping among unrelated individuals. The study described the TCR alpha and beta repertoires in eight or nine infant thymus samples and a few matching peripheral blood samples. The infant donors were roughly 6 to 250 days old, and the cohort included a handful of males and two females. After being mechanically released from the tissue, thymocytes were kept at -70 degrees C in pellets of about 9-34 million cells. Genomic DNA was extracted from frozen cell pellets with a QIAsymphony instrument. The immunoSEQ multiplex PCR assay was used to amplify the TCRB and TCRAD loci from a standardized amount of quality-controlled genomic DNA. The amplicons spanned the V(D)J region and were long enough to cover the CDR3 and allow V and J genes to be identified. The commercial immunoSEQ service was used to sequence amplicons on an Illumina platform. Primer bias and sequencing errors were corrected using previously described methods, and TCRAD and TCRB definitions followed the IMGT database. immunoSEQ Analyzer 3.0 and VDJTools were used for repertoire analysis, which covered basic statistics, V/J segment usage, diversity estimates, rarefaction and pairwise overlap. Diversity was estimated with Chao1, ChaoE, Efron-Thisted, Shannon and inverse Simpson indices, and also on datasets down-sampled to the smallest sample. For repertoire overlap, CDR3 nucleotide sequence, V gene and J gene had to match strictly, and clustering was done by Jaccard-based multidimensional scaling. Thymus samples yielded on average around 800,000 unique TCRB clonotypes, compared with some 83,000 from blood samples.

The specimen sequenced was thymocytes. The sequence is built from TRBV2 and TRBJ2-3, and TRBD2 may be the D gene, going by 7 matching bases. The source is a boy in the first two years of life with a congenital heart defect. Donor details come from another sample of the same person, matched by shared clones. The sequence in DNA is TGTGCCAGCAGTGAGGTCTTGGGGGCTAGCGGAACCTCTAGCACAGATACGCAGTATTTT. Translated, it reads CASSEVLGASGTSSTDTQYF.